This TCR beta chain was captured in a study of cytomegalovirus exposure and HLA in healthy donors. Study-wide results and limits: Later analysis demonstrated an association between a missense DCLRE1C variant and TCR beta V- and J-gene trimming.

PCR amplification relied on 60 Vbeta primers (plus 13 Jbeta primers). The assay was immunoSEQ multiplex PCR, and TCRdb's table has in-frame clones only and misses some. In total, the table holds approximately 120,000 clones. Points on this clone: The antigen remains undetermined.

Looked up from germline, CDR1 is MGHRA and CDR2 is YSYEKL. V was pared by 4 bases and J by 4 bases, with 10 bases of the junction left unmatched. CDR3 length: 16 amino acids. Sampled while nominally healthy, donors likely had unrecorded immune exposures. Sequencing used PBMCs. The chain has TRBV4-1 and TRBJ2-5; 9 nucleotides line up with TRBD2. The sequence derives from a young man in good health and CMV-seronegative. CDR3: CASSLRDAGGGETQYF. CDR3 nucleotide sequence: TGCGCCAGCAGCCTAAGGGATGCGGGGGGGGGAGAGACCCAGTACTTC.